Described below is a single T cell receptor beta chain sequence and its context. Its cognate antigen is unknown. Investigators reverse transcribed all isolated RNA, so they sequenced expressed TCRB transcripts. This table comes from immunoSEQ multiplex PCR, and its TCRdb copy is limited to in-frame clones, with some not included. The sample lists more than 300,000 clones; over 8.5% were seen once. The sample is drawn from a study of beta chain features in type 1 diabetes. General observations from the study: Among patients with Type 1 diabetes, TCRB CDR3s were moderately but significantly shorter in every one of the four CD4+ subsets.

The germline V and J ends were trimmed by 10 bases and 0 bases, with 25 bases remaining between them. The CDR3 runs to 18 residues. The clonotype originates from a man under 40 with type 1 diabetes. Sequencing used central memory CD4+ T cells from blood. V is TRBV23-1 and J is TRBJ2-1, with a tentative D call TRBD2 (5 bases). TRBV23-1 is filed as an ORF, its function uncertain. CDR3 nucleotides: TGCGCCAACTCCACGTTGGGAGCCAAAAATTCCTCCTACAATGAGCAGTTCTTC. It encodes CANSTLGAKNSSYNEQFF.